The entry that follows covers one T cell receptor beta chain sequence. The antigen remains undetermined. PCR used 60 Vbeta primers and 13 Jbeta primers. Data came from immunoSEQ multiplex PCR; TCRdb stores just in-frame clones and leaves some out. The sample consists of 120,000 to 150,000 clones, more than 70% of them appearing once. This sample is drawn from a study of cytomegalovirus exposure and HLA in healthy donors. Study-wide results and caveats: The only immune exposure information that was available was CMV serostatus. Later analysis associated a missense DCLRE1C variant with TCR beta V- and J-gene trimming. In an earlier analysis, most TCR beta V segments were productive about 87% or about 30% of the time.

In germline, CDR1 is KGHSH, CDR2 LQKENI. There are 13 residues in the CDR3. The sequence derives from a middle-aged man in good health and CMV-seronegative. Sequencing used PBMCs. The chain carries TRBV18 and TRBJ2-5, with 9 bases lining up with TRBD1. The DNA end is more similar to TRBJ2-7, so the J call may be wrong. The CDR3 loop reads CASSPDRGNEQYF. The CDR3, as DNA: TGTGCCAGCTCACCGGACAGGGGAAACGAGCAGTACTTC.